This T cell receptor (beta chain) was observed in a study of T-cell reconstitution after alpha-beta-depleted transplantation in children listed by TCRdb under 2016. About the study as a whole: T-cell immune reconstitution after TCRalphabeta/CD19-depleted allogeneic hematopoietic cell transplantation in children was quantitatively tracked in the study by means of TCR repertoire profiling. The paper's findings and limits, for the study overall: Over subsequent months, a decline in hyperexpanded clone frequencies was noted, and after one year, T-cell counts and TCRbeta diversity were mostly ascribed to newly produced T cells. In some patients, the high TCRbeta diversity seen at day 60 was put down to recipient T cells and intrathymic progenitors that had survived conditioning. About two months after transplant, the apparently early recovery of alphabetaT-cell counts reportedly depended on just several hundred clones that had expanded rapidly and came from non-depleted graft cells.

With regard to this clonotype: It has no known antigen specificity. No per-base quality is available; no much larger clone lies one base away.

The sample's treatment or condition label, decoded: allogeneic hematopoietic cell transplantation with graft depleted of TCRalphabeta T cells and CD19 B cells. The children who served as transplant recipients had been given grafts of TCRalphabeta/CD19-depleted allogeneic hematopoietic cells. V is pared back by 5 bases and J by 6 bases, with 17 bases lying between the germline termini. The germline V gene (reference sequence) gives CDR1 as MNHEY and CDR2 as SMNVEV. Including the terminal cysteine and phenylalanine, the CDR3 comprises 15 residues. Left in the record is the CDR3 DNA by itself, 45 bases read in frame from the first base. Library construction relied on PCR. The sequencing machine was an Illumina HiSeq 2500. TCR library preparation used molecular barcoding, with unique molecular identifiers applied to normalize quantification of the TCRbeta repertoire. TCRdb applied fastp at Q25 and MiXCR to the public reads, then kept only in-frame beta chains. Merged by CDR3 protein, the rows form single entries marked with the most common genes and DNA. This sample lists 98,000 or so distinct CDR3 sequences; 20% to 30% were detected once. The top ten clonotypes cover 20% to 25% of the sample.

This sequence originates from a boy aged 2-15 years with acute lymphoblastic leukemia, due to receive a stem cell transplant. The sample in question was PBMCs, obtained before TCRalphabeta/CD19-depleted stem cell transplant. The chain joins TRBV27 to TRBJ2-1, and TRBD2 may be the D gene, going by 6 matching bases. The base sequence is TGTGCCAGCAGTATTAGCGGAGGGGCCCCCAATGAGCAGTTCTTC. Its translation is CASSISGGAPNEQFF.